The 18 T cell receptor beta chains reported below all come from one sample, sequenced in a study of glioma-infiltrating T cells. TCR alpha and beta CDR3 regions were amplified from RNA using iRepertoire nested multiplex PCR. TCRdb reprocessed the multiplex PCR reads via MiXCR and lists one record per CDR3 protein. The sample contains about 380,000 distinct CDR3 sequences, 35% to 45% of which appear only once. Sequencing was carried out using glioma tissue, nonneoplastic brain tissue, or PBMCs (not recorded which). These receptors were obtained from a human donor with low-grade glioma or glioblastoma, undergoing nonglioma brain surgery, or in good health (not recorded which).

This clonotype was recorded many times. This chain uses TRBV15 with TRBJ1-5; 7 bases agree with TRBD1. Germline CDR1 LNHNV, CDR2 YYDKDF (reference sequence). This CDR3 is 17 amino acids long. V gave up 4 bases and J gave up 10 bases; unmatched junction bases: 19. CDR3 in amino acids: CATSTRQGYLLGEPQHF. The CDR3 bases are TGTGCCACCAGCACCCGACAGGGCTACCTGCTTGGTGAACCCCAGCATTTT.

In its sample, this clonotype was seen many times. The chain employs TRBV7-2 and TRBJ1-5; 9 nucleotides align to TRBD1. CDR1 and CDR2 from the germline V gene are SGHTA and FQGNSA. The CDR3 contains 14 residues. Germline trimming cut 5 bases from V and 6 bases from J; bases unmatched to any gene: 5. CDR3 amino acids: CASSLDRGGQPQHF. The CDR3 DNA is TGTGCCAGCAGCCTGGACAGGGGTGGTCAGCCCCAGCATTTT.

Note on this clonotype: A much larger clone differs from this one at a single base, so this may be a read error. The DNA of the CDR3 is TGTGCCAGCAGTAGACCCCCGCAGAGCCAGCCCCAGCATTTT. It is translated as CASSRPPQSQPQHF. The chain has TRBV28 and TRBJ1-5; D gene unclear. The germline V and J ends were trimmed by 5 bases and 7 bases, with 15 bases remaining between them. The CDR3 is 14 amino acids. Germline V gene data show CDR1 as MDHEN and CDR2 as SYDVKM.

The chain employs TRBV19 and TRBJ2-3; D is uncertain. This CDR3 comprises 15 residues. V dropped 5 bases and J dropped 0 bases, with 12 bases sitting between them. CDR1 and CDR2 (germline): LNHDA, SQIVND (reference sequence). In DNA form, the CDR3 reads TGTGCCAGTAGTGACTTTGCGGCTAGCACAGATACGCAGTATTTT. Translating it yields CASSDFAASTDTQYF.

Concerning this clonotype itself: A much more abundant neighbour one base away suggests this may be a read error. The J gene is TRBJ2-3, the V gene TRBV25-1; D uncertain. Germline CDR1 MGHDK, CDR2 SYGVNS. The CDR3 runs to 14 residues. CDR3: CASTPSQTTDTQCF. CDR3 nucleotide sequence: TGTGCCAGCACCCCATCTCAGACCACAGATACGCAGTGTTTT.

This chain links TRBV2 with TRBJ2-5; 12 bases agree with TRBD2. Germline V gives CDR1 SNHLY, CDR2 FYNNEI. With V trimmed by 6 bases and J by 2 bases, 7 bases remained unmatched. The CDR3 sequence is 16 residues long. Here the CDR3 reads CASSWTSGILQETQYF. The CDR3 DNA follows: TGTGCCAGCAGCTGGACTAGCGGGATACTTCAAGAGACCCAGTACTTC.

This clonotype was seen ten or more times. The chain couples TRBV6-2 or TRBV6-3 to TRBJ2-1, with D possibly matching TRBD1 (7 bases). Germline CDR1 and CDR2: MNHEY and SVGEGT. Trimming pared 4 bases from V and 1 base from J, leaving 11 bases between. CDR3 length equals 15 residues. The CDR3 nucleotides read TGTGCCAGCAGTTGGGACAGCGGGTCCTACAATGAGCAGTTCTTC. It is translated as CASSWDSGSYNEQFF.

V and J are TRBV6-2 or TRBV6-3 and TRBJ1-4, with a possible D match to TRBD1 (6 bases). V lost 2 bases and J 8 bases, leaving 12 bases between the germline ends. Germline V gene lookup returns CDR1 MNHEY and CDR2 SVGEGT. This CDR3 has 14 amino acids. The CDR3 region has the DNA TGTGCCAGCAGTTACGGCGGGGGCCAAGAAAAACTGTTTTTT. Translated: CASSYGGGQEKLFF.

This clonotype was detected only a few times. The CDR3 nucleotides are TGTGCCAGCATTAGTTATGGGACAGGGAGGGGGGAGCAGTACTTC. Protein product: CASISYGTGRGEQYF. The chain couples TRBV28 to TRBJ2-7, with 9 nucleotides matching TRBD1. CDR3 length: 15 residues. Germline assignment: CDR1 MDHEN and CDR2 SYDVKM. V was clipped by 7 bases and J by 7 bases; unmatched bases: 14.

This clonotype was counted a few times. The genes are TRBV2 and TRBJ2-7; 9 bases match TRBD2. Germline CDR1 SNHLY, CDR2 FYNNEI. V was pared by 7 bases and J by 2 bases, with 12 bases of the junction left unmatched. The CDR3 is 16 amino acids. Here the CDR3 reads CASTAYLAGTTYEQYF. The CDR3 DNA reads TGTGCCAGCACCGCATACCTAGCGGGGACGACCTACGAGCAGTACTTC.

This clonotype came up once. The V call is TRBV3-1, the J call TRBJ2-7; maybe TRBD2 (5 bases). Trimming pared 4 bases from V and 7 bases from J, leaving 17 bases between. CDR3 length: 14 residues. Per germline, CDR1 LGHDT and CDR2 YNNKEL (reference sequence). The CDR3 bases are TGTGCCAGCAGCCCTTTCCGGGATGCCGAGGAGCAGTACTTC. Protein sequence: CASSPFRDAEEQYF.

The CDR3 nucleotides are TGTGCCAGCAGTGTCCGGGACACAGTCACAGATACGCAGTATTTT. It codes for CASSVRDTVTDTQYF. The V gene is TRBV28, the J gene TRBJ2-3, with D perhaps matching TRBD1 (6 bases). Deletions cut 5 bases from V and 2 bases from J, with 14 bases between. Germline V gene data show CDR1 as MDHEN and CDR2 as SYDVKM. This CDR3 contains 15 residues.

Turning to this clonotype: Germline and junction disagree at one end, which may indicate a read error. Here the CDR3 DNA reads TGCGCCAGCAGCCAAGAATCAACAGGGGGTCCGAACACTAAAGCTTTCTTT. Translation: CASSQESTGGPNTKAFF. The genes are TRBV7-9 and TRBJ1-1, with 8 nucleotides matching TRBD1. This CDR3 has 17 amino acids. The V gene's germline CDR1 is SEHNR and CDR2 FQNEAQ (reference sequence).

This clonotype was detected a few times. The V call is TRBV7-3, the J call TRBJ2-5; D is possibly TRBD1 (5 bases). Trimming cost V 2 bases and J 2 bases, with 9 bases left between them. The CDR3 is 14 amino acids. Germline V lookup: CDR1 SGHTA, CDR2 FQGTGA. CDR3 protein: CASSLSTAQETQYF. In nucleotides, the CDR3 is TGTGCCAGCAGCTTATCGACAGCTCAAGAGACCCAGTACTTC.

Concerning this clonotype itself: At one of its ends the junction is not consistent with the germline gene, which may arise from a read error. The genes are TRBV28 and TRBJ1-5; 7 bases agree with TRBD1. Germline V gene lookup returns CDR1 MDHEN and CDR2 SYDVKM. CDR3 size: 14 residues. CDR3 protein: CAGSLRGHEQPQHF. CDR3 nucleotides: TGTGCCGGCAGTTTGAGGGGGCACGAACAGCCCCAGCATTTT.

The chain carries TRBV11-2 and TRBJ2-1; unclear D gene. CDR1 and CDR2 (germline): SGHAT, FQNNGV. CDR3 length: 13 amino acids. The V and J ends lost 1 base and 5 bases respectively, with 6 bases between them. The CDR3 sequence is CASSLGNNNEQFF. The CDR3 bases are TGTGCCAGCAGCTTAGGTAATAACAATGAGCAGTTCTTC.

This clonotype has just a few counts. The V and J genes are TRBV6-2 or TRBV6-3 and TRBJ2-5, with 11 bases fitting TRBD2. The CDR3 runs 18 residues. Trimming removed 2 bases from V and 5 bases from J; junction bases left unmatched: 13. Germline CDR1 is MNHEY and CDR2 is SVGEGT. This chain's CDR3 is CASSYPPGASGRTETQYF. The DNA for the CDR3 is TGTGCCAGCAGTTACCCGCCGGGGGCTAGCGGGAGGACGGAGACCCAGTACTTC.

This clonotype was detected a few times. V gene TRBV20-1 combines with J gene TRBJ2-3; D call uncertain. Per germline, CDR1 DFQATT and CDR2 SNEGSKA (reference sequence). The V and J ends lost 6 bases and 5 bases respectively, with 18 bases between them. The CDR3 runs 14 residues. The CDR3 DNA follows: TGCAGTGCAGAGGATACCCAAATGTTAGATACGCAGTATTTT. Amino acids: CSAEDTQMLDTQYF.